This entry describes one TCR beta chain. Trimming removed 4 bases from V and 4 bases from J; junction bases left unmatched: 16. The CDR3 covers 17 residues. CDR1 and CDR2 from the germline V gene are SGHRS and YFSETQ. The method was immunoSEQ multiplex PCR; TCRdb's version includes in-frame clones alone and lacks a portion of them. The sample lists roughly 95,000 clones, about nine tenths occurring once. The source of the sample is a study of control samples from healthy donors and cancer patients. The sequencing sample was made of blood. This clonotype originated in a woman aged 25 to 39 in good health. The rearrangement uses TRBV5-1 and TRBJ1-2; 7 bases line up with TRBD1. The CDR3 is CASSAGTELDTIYGYTF. In nucleotides, the CDR3 is TGCGCCAGCAGCGCCGGGACAGAGCTAGACACCATCTATGGCTACACCTTC.